This entry is about one TCR beta chain. What it recognizes is unknown. Each person with ophthalmopathy scored at least 3 on the Clinical Activity Score, reached NOSPECS grade 4 or higher, and had been ill under 3 months. Patients with uncontrolled infections, other autoimmune diseases, pregnancy or lactation were excluded. The PBMCs had their origin in roughly 10 ml of fresh peripheral blood. The data derive from a study of T cells in Graves' hyperthyroidism and ophthalmopathy. Study results and limitations: A model of 13 V-J pairs discriminated ophthalmopathy from stable hyperthyroidism.

Amplified TCR beta CDR3 regions derived from RNA transcripts. The HTBI primer set served for first-round RT-PCR of the TCR CDR3. From the multiplex PCR reads, TCRdb called clonotypes with MiXCR, one entry per CDR3 protein. The sample holds about 520,000 distinct CDR3 sequences, around 22% seen once. Trimming took off 6 bases at V and 5 bases at J, with 23 bases between the two ends. Germline V gene data show CDR1 as MGHRA and CDR2 as YSYEKL. The CDR3 length is 16 residues. The V and J genes are TRBV4-1 and TRBJ2-7; a possible D gene is TRBD2 (6 bases). The origin of this receptor is a woman aged 25 to 39 with Graves' ophthalmopathy. Sequences were obtained from blood. This CDR3 reads CASRRGAGLRGHEQYF. The DNA of the CDR3 is TGCGCCAGCAGACGGGGAGCGGGCCTTAGGGGCCACGAGCAGTACTTC.